This TCR beta chain was sequenced in a study of cytomegalovirus exposure and HLA in healthy donors. Study conclusions and caveats: Reports credit the classifier with highly specific, highly sensitive diagnosis of cytomegalovirus status. Cytomegalovirus-associated TCR beta chains were listed, numbering some 150.

Researchers ran the PCR with 60 Vbeta and 13 Jbeta primers. Using immunoSEQ multiplex PCR, the repertoire was profiled, and TCRdb retains in-frame clones only, with some absent. The table shows roughly 130,000 clones, with over 70% occurring only once. Comment on this clone: Its antigen is still unknown.

This CDR3 comprises 15 residues. Germline CDR1 MNHEY, CDR2 SMNVEV (reference sequence). The chain employs TRBV27 and TRBJ2-7, with 7 bases matching TRBD2. The end of the DNA is better explained by TRBJ2-5, so the J call may be wrong. The sample consisted of PBMCs. The clonotype was recovered from a woman between 40 and 50 years old in good health and CMV-seropositive. CDR3 sequence reads: CASSPKRGGGETQYF. DNA for the CDR3: TGTGCCAGCAGTCCAAAGCGAGGCGGGGGAGAGACCCAGTACTTC.